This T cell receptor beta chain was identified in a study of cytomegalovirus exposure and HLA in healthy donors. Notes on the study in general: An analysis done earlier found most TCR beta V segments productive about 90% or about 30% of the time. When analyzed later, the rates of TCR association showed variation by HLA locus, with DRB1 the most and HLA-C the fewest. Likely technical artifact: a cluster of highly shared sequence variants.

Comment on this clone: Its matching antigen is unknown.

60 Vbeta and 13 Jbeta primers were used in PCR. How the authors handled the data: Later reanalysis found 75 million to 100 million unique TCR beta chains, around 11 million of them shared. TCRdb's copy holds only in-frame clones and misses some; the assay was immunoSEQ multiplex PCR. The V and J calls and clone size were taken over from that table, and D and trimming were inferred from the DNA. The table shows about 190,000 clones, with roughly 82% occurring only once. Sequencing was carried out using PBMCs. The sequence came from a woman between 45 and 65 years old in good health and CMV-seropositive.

CDR3 in amino acids: CAISDTGSNSPLHF. The CDR3 bases are TGTGCCATCAGCGATACAGGGAGTAATTCACCCCTCCACTTT. The V gene is TRBV6-1, the J gene TRBJ1-6; TRBD1 might be the D (6 bases). Trimming removed 10 bases at V and 6 bases at J, with 16 bases between. There are 14 residues in the CDR3. Germline V gives CDR1 MNHNS, CDR2 SASEGT.